The rows below give T cell receptor beta chains drawn from one sample of a study of blood T cell repertoires in COVID-19. Only in-frame clones appear in the TCRdb table, and some are missing; sequencing was by immunoSEQ multiplex PCR. The table includes a few hundred thousand clones, 80% to 90% detected once. Sequenced material: PBMCs or T cells enriched from blood (not recorded which). Receptors originate from a woman between 25 and 40 years old who had recovered from COVID-19. Each CDR3 is given with its conserved first and last residue.

V gene: TRBV28
J gene: TRBJ1-4
CDR3 length: 15
CDR3 protein: CASSSVQGVREKLFF

V gene: TRBV7-2
J gene: TRBJ2-7
CDR3 length: 16
CDR3 protein: CASRRPGLAGAYEQYF

V gene: TRBV11-2
J gene: TRBJ2-7
CDR3 length: 14
CDR3 protein: CASSMGQGSYEQYF

V gene: TRBV5-1
J gene: TRBJ2-1
CDR3 length: 15
CDR3 protein: CASFGPSGGINEQFF

V gene: TRBV4-2
J gene: TRBJ1-1
CDR3 length: 14
CDR3 protein: CASSQEAANTEAFF

V gene: TRBV4-2
J gene: TRBJ2-7
CDR3 length: 14
CDR3 protein: CASSQVIDHYEQYF

V gene: TRBV19
J gene: TRBJ2-7
CDR3 length: 17
CDR3 protein: CASSRTQRAGGFYEQYF

V gene: TRBV27
J gene: TRBJ1-1
CDR3 length: 13
CDR3 protein: CASSLRGRAEAFF

V gene: TRBV13
J gene: TRBJ2-1
CDR3 length: 15
CDR3 protein: CASSRGGERDNEQFF

V gene: TRBV5-1
J gene: TRBJ2-1
CDR3 length: 17
CDR3 protein: CASSLRTSGGTHNEQFF